Described below is a single T cell receptor (beta chain) sequence and its context. This specimen comes from a study of blood T cell repertoires in COVID-19. Overall study: The United States, Italy and Spain provided the acute and convalescent COVID-19 samples.

The table came from immunoSEQ multiplex PCR; TCRdb's copy has only in-frame clones and leaves some out. The sample has approximately 170,000 clones; around 80% are singletons. Source material: peripheral blood. The sequence was obtained from a woman in her forties or fifties with acute or convalescent COVID-19.

CDR3 in DNA: TGTGCCAGCAGGAAGACAGGGGGCAATGAGCAGTTCTTC. Its translation: CASRKTGGNEQFF. The rearrangement joins TRBV12-3 or TRBV12-4 to TRBJ2-1, with 9 bases aligning to TRBD1. Unmatched junction bases numbered 3, after V lost 6 bases and J lost 6 bases. The CDR3 is 13 residues long.